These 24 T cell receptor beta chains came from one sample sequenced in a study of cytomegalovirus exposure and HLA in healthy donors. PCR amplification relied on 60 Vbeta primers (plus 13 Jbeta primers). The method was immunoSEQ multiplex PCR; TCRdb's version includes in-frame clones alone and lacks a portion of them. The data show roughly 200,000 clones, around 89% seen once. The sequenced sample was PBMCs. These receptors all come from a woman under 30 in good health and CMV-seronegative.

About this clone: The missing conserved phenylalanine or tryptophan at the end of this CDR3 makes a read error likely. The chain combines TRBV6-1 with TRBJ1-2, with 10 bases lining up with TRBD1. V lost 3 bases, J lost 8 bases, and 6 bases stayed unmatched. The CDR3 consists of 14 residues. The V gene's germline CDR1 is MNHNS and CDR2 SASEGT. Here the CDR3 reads CASSDRQGARGYTL. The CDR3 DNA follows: TGTGCCAGCAGTGATCGACAGGGGGCGCGGGGCTACACCCTC.

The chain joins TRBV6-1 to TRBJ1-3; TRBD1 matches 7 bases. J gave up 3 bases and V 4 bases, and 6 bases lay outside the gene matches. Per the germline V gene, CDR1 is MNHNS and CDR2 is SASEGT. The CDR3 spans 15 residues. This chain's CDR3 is CASSVLTGFGNTIYF. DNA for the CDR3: TGTGCCAGCAGTGTCTTGACAGGGTTTGGAAACACCATATATTTT.

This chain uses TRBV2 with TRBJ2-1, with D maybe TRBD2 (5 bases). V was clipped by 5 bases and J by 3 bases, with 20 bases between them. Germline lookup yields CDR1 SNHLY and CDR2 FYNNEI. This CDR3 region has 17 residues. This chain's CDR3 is CASSPRLSSGDYNEQFF. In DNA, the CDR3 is TGTGCCAGCAGTCCCCGCCTCTCCTCCGGGGACTACAATGAGCAGTTCTTC.

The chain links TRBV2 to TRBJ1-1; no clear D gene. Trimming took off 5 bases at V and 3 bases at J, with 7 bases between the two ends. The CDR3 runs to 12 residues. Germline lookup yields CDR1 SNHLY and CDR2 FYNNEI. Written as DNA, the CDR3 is TGTGCCAGCAGTCCGTCCTACACTGAAGCTTTCTTT. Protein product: CASSPSYTEAFF. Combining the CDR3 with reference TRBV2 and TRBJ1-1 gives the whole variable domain EPEVTQTPSHQVTQMGQEVILRCVPISNHLYFYWYRQILGQKVEFLVSFYNNEISEKSEIFDDQFSVERPDGSNFTLKIRSTKLEDSAMYFCASSPSYTEAFFGQGTRLTVV.

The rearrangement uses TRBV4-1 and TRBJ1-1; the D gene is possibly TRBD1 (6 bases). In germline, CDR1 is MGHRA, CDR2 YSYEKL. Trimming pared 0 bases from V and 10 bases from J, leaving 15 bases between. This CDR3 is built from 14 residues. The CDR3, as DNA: TGCGCCAGCAGCCAAGATAACGAGGGGGTGGGAGCTTTCTTT. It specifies CASSQDNEGVGAFF.

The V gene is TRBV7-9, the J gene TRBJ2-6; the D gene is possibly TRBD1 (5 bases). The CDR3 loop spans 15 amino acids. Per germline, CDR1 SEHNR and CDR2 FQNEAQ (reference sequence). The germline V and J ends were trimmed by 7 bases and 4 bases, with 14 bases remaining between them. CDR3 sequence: CASIPDSSGANVLTF. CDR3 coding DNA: TGTGCCAGCATCCCTGACAGTTCCGGGGCCAACGTCCTGACTTTC.

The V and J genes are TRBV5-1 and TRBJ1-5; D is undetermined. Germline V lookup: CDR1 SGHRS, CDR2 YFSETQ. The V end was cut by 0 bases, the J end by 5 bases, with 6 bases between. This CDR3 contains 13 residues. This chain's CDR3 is CASSLAGDQPQHF. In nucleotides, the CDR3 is TGCGCCAGCAGCTTGGCCGGGGATCAGCCCCAGCATTTT.

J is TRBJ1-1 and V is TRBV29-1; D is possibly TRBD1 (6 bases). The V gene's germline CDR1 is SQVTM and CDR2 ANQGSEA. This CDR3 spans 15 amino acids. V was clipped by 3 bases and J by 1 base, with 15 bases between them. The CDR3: CSVDEAGTRNTEAFF. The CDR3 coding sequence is TGCAGCGTTGACGAAGCCGGGACACGGAACACTGAAGCTTTCTTT.

The CDR3 loop reads CASSPFGTSGRLSYNEQFF. Written as DNA, the CDR3 is TGTGCCAGCAGCCCGTTTGGGACTAGCGGGAGATTGTCCTACAATGAGCAGTTCTTC. V and J are TRBV7-2 and TRBJ2-1, with 14 nucleotides matching TRBD2. V was pared by 5 bases and J by 1 base, with 10 bases of the junction left unmatched. In germline, CDR1 is SGHTA, CDR2 FQGNSA. This CDR3 contains 19 residues.

This chain's CDR3 is CASSPRSGNYEQYF. The CDR3, as DNA: TGTGCCAGCTCACCACGGTCAGGAAACTACGAGCAGTACTTC. This chain connects TRBV18 to TRBJ2-7; D is uncertain. Between the trimmed V and J ends, which lost 1 base and 3 bases, there was a span of 10 bases. CDR1 and CDR2 (germline): KGHSH, LQKENI. The CDR3 is made up of 14 amino acids.

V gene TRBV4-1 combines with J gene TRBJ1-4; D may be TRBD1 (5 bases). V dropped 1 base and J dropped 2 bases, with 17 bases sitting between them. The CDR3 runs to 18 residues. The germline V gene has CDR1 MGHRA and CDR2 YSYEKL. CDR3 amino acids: CASSQVADFGATNEKLFF. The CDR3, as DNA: TGCGCCAGCAGCCAAGTGGCAGATTTTGGGGCTACTAATGAAAAACTGTTTTTT.

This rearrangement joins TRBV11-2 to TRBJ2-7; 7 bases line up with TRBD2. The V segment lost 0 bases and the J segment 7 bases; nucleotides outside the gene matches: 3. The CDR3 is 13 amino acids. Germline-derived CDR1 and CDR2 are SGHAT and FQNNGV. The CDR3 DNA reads TGTGCCAGCAGCTTAGATGAGGGAGGGGAGCAGTACTTC. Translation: CASSLDEGGEQYF.

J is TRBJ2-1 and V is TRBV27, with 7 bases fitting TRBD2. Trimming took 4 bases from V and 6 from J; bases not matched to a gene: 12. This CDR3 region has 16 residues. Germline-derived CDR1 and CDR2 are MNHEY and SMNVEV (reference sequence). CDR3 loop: CASSSTGLDRFNEQFF. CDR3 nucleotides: TGTGCCAGCAGTTCGACCGGACTAGATCGTTTCAATGAGCAGTTCTTC.

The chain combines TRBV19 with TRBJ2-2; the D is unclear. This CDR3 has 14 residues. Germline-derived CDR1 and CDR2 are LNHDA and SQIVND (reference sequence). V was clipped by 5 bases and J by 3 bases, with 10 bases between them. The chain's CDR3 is CASSFSLDTGELFF. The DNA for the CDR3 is TGTGCCAGTAGTTTTTCCCTCGACACCGGGGAGCTGTTTTTT.

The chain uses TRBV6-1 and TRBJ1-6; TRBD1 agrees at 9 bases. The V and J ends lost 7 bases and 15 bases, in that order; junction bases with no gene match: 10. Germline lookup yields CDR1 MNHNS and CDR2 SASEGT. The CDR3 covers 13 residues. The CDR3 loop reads CASTEYWTGVLHF. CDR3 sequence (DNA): TGTGCCAGCACCGAGTATTGGACAGGGGTCCTCCACTTT.

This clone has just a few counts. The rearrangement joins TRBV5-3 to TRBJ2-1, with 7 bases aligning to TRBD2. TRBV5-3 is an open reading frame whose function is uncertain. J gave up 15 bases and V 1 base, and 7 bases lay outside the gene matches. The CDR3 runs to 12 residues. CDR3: CARSLFGLDWFF. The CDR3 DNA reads TGTGCCAGAAGCTTGTTCGGACTAGATTGGTTCTTC.

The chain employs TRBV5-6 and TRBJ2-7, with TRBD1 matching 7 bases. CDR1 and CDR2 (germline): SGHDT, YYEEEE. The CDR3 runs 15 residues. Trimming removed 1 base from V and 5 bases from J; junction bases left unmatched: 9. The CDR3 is CASSLPDREYNEQYF. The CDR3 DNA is TGTGCCAGCAGCTTGCCCGACAGGGAATACAACGAGCAGTACTTC.

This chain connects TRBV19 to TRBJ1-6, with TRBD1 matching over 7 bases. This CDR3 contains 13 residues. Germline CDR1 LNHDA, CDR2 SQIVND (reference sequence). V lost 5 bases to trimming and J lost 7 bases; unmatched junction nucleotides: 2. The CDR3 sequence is CASSGTVNSPLHF. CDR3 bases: TGTGCCAGTAGTGGGACAGTGAATTCACCCCTCCACTTT.

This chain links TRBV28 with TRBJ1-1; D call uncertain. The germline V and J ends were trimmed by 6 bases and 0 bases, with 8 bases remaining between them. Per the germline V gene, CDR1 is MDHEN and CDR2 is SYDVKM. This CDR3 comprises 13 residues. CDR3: CASRLAVNTEAFF. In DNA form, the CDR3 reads TGTGCCAGCAGATTGGCGGTGAACACTGAAGCTTTCTTT.

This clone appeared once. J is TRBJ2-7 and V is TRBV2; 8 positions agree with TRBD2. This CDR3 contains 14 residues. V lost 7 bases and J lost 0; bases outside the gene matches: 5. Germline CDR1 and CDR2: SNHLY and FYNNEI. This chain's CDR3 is CASISSGGSYEQYF. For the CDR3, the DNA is TGTGCCAGCATTAGCAGCGGGGGCTCCTACGAGCAGTACTTC.

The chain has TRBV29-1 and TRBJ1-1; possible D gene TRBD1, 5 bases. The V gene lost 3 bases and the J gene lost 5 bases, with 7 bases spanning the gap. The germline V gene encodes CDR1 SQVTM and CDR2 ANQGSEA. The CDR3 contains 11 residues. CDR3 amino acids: CSVEGGTEAFF. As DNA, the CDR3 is TGCAGCGTTGAGGGGGGAACTGAAGCTTTCTTT.

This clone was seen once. Written as DNA, the CDR3 is TGTGCCAGCAGCCAAGGACAGGGGGCTTGGAATGAGCAGTTCTTC. Protein sequence: CASSQGQGAWNEQFF. The V call is TRBV7-9, the J call TRBJ2-1; 11 bases map to TRBD1. V lost 5 bases, J lost 7 bases, and 7 bases stayed unmatched. The V gene's germline CDR1 is SEHNR and CDR2 FQNEAQ (reference sequence). The CDR3 loop spans 15 amino acids.

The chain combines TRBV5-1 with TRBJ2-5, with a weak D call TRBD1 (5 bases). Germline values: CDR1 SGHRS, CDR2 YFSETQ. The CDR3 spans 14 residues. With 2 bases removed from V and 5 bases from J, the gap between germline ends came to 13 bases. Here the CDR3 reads CASSLGAGRETQYF. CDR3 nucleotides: TGCGCCAGCAGCTTAGGGGCAGGAAGGGAGACCCAGTACTTC.

CDR3 DNA sequence: TGTGCCAGCAGAATGGGACTAGCGGACTACGAGCAGTACTTC. This gives the protein CASRMGLADYEQYF. V usage is TRBV6-5 and J usage is TRBJ2-7, with TRBD2 identical over 11 bases. This CDR3 is 14 amino acids long. CDR1 MNHEY and CDR2 SVGAGI come from the germline V gene. V lost 6 bases and J lost 3; bases outside the gene matches: 4.